One sample yielded the 10 T cell receptor beta chains listed below, sequenced in a study of beta chain features in type 1 diabetes. The isolated RNA, all of it, was reverse transcribed, so expressed TCRB transcripts were what got sequenced. Measured with immunoSEQ multiplex PCR; TCRdb has only the in-frame clones, and not every one. The table lists some 640,000 clones, about 14% of them singletons. These receptors have no known antigen. Overall study results and limits: TCRB CDR3s from Type 1 diabetes patients were moderately but significantly shorter in all four CD4+ subsets.

The source material was naive CD4+ T cells from blood. These receptors came from a man aged 18 to 30 with type 1 diabetes.

This clone turned up a few times. The chain combines TRBV4-2 with TRBJ2-7; no reliable D call. The V gene lost 0 bases and the J gene lost 6 bases, with 9 bases spanning the gap. The CDR3 covers 13 residues. Germline V lookup: CDR1 LGHNA, CDR2 YNFKEQ. CDR3 region: CASSQDWHSEQYF. The CDR3 DNA is TGTGCCAGCAGCCAAGATTGGCACTCCGAGCAGTACTTC.

In its sample, this clone was seen a few times. The chain has TRBV5-1 and TRBJ2-1; no clear D. CDR3 size: 12 residues. Trimming pared 5 bases from V and 8 bases from J, leaving 11 bases between. The germline gives CDR1 SGHRS, CDR2 YFSETQ. The CDR3 bases are TGCGCCAGCAGGGAAGGAAGCGATGAGCAGTTCTTC. It translates to CASREGSDEQFF.

The J gene is TRBJ1-2, the V gene TRBV5-4, with TRBD1 matching 7 bases. This CDR3 is built from 15 residues. V dropped 4 bases and J dropped 0; count of bases not matched to a gene: 6. From germline, CDR1 is SGHNT and CDR2 YYREEE (reference sequence). The chain's CDR3 is CASSELTGTNYGYTF. The CDR3 coding sequence is TGTGCCAGCAGCGAATTGACAGGGACTAACTATGGCTACACCTTC.

Concerning this clone itself: Other DNA sequences of this sample code for an identical CDR3. V gene TRBV30 combines with J gene TRBJ1-2; TRBD1 is a possible D gene (5 bases). Deletions cut 0 bases from V and 3 bases from J, with 11 bases between. The CDR3 loop spans 14 amino acids. Germline values: CDR1 GTSNPN, CDR2 SVGIG (reference sequence). The CDR3 spells CAWSVGQGHYGYTF. The DNA of the CDR3 is TGTGCCTGGAGTGTAGGGCAGGGACACTATGGCTACACCTTC.

The chain employs TRBV4-3 and TRBJ1-1; D ambiguous. V lost 6 bases and J 3 bases, leaving 14 bases between the germline ends. The CDR3 consists of 14 residues. Germline CDR1 is LGHNA and CDR2 is YSLEER. CDR3 amino acids: CASRWTGGDTEAFF. CDR3 nucleotides: TGCGCCAGCAGATGGACGGGCGGGGACACTGAAGCTTTCTTT.

There are a few counts of this clone. The chain joins TRBV6-5 to TRBJ1-5; TRBD1 matches at 7 bases. V lost 6 bases, J lost 5 bases, and 4 bases stayed unmatched. Per germline, CDR1 MNHEY and CDR2 SVGAGI. This CDR3 region has 13 residues. In DNA, the CDR3 is TGTGCCAGCAGGCCCGACAGGGATCAGCCCCAGCATTTT. Its protein product is CASRPDRDQPQHF.

The V call is TRBV7-2, the J call TRBJ2-3; 9 bases fit TRBD1. Germline values: CDR1 SGHTA, CDR2 FQGNSA. V was clipped by 2 bases and J by 1 base; unmatched bases: 4. The CDR3 spans 16 residues. CDR3 amino acids: CASSLLQGAGTDTQYF. The CDR3 bases are TGTGCCAGCAGCTTACTACAGGGGGCTGGCACAGATACGCAGTATTTT.

The V call is TRBV30, the J call TRBJ2-3; the D gene could be TRBD1 or TRBD2 (5 bases each). The ends were cut back, 1 base at V and 3 bases at J, with 14 bases in the middle. Germline V lookup: CDR1 GTSNPN, CDR2 SVGIG (reference sequence). The CDR3 has 15 residues. The CDR3 DNA follows: TGTGCCTGGAGTGCCGGGGCGGAGAGGACAGATACGCAGTATTTT. This encodes CAWSAGAERTDTQYF.

The J gene is TRBJ1-5, the V gene TRBV11-2; the D is unclear. The V gene's germline CDR1 is SGHAT and CDR2 FQNNGV. The CDR3 runs 13 residues. V shed 5 bases and J shed 6 bases, with 11 bases lying between them. The CDR3 region is CASSPGGVQPQHF. Here the CDR3 DNA reads TGTGCCAGCAGCCCCGGCGGGGTTCAGCCCCAGCATTTT.

The chain combines TRBV6-5 with TRBJ2-4; D remains ambiguous. The germline gives CDR1 MNHEY, CDR2 SVGAGI. The CDR3 sequence is 11 residues long. Trimming stripped 2 bases from V and 8 bases from J, with 4 bases between. The DNA for the CDR3 is TGTGCCAGCAGTTACGGGGACATTCAGTACTTC. Translating it yields CASSYGDIQYF.